Listed here are 28 T cell receptor beta chains from one sample, sequenced in a study of glioma-infiltrating T cells after dendritic cell vaccination. Described time point: after dendritic cell vaccination, including at tumor progression/relapse. The assay was immunoSEQ multiplex PCR, and TCRdb's table has in-frame clones only and misses some. Among about 94,000 clones listed, less than 90% were seen once. The sample consisted of blood, taken after dendritic cell vaccination. Receptors originate from a human donor with glioblastoma.

The chain joins TRBV7-2 to TRBJ1-5; the match to TRBD1 covers 7 bases. CDR1 is SGHTA and CDR2 is FQGNSA in the germline V gene. The V and J ends lost 5 bases and 2 bases, in that order; junction bases with no gene match: 6. The CDR3 totals 15 residues. The CDR3 DNA is TGTGCCAGCAGCCCATGGACAGGCCGCAATCAGCCCCAGCATTTT. This gives the protein CASSPWTGRNQPQHF. Together with reference TRBV7-2 and TRBJ1-5, the CDR3 gives the full variable domain: GAGVSQSPSNKVTEKGKDVELRCDPISGHTALYWYRQSLGQGLEFLIYFQGNSAPDKSGLPSDRFSAERTGGSVSTLTIQRTQQEDSAVYLCASSPWTGRNQPQHFGDGTRLSIL.

The chain employs TRBV19 and TRBJ2-7; maybe TRBD1 (6 bases). This CDR3 spans 13 amino acids. Germline-derived CDR1 and CDR2 are LNHDA and SQIVND (reference sequence). V lost 8 bases and J lost 3, with 14 bases in between. The CDR3 nucleotides read TGTGCCAGTGCCCAGGACAGACACTACGAGCAGTACTTC. Residues: CASAQDRHYEQYF.

This chain joins TRBV7-2 and TRBJ1-1, with D maybe TRBD1 (5 bases). The CDR3 runs 14 residues. Germline V gene lookup returns CDR1 SGHTA and CDR2 FQGNSA. The germline V and J ends were trimmed by 2 bases and 3 bases, with 10 bases remaining between them. In DNA, the CDR3 is TGTGCCAGCAGCTTACAGGGAATGGACACTGAAGCTTTCTTT. It yields the protein CASSLQGMDTEAFF.

V and J are TRBV2 and TRBJ2-5; D might be TRBD2 (5 bases). The J call could be wrong; TRBJ2-7 is a better fit for the DNA end. The germline V gene has CDR1 SNHLY and CDR2 FYNNEI. The CDR3 length is 15 residues. The DNA for the CDR3 is TGTGCCAGCAGCGGGGTCGGTCGGGAAGGGTACGAGCAGTACTTC. It encodes CASSGVGREGYEQYF.

This chain uses TRBV7-8 with TRBJ2-6; TRBD2 aligns across 13 bases. The CDR3 is 19 residues long. Germline V lookup: CDR1 SGHVS, CDR2 FQNEAQ. Unmatched junction bases numbered 10, after V lost 5 bases and J lost 3 bases. Here the CDR3 DNA reads TGTGCCAGCAGCCCTAGACTAGCGGGAGGTGAAAGTGGGGCCAACGTCCTGACTTTC. Its translation is CASSPRLAGGESGANVLTF.

The chain couples TRBV11-1 to TRBJ1-3, with 7 bases lining up with TRBD1. With 4 bases clipped from V and 0 bases from J, the junction kept 9 bases outside the gene matches. The CDR3 consists of 17 residues. Germline values: CDR1 SGHAT, CDR2 FQDESV (reference sequence). The CDR3 sequence is CASSSPPDRSSGNTIYF. The CDR3, as DNA: TGTGCCAGCAGCTCCCCACCGGACAGGAGCTCTGGAAACACCATATATTTT.

This chain joins TRBV11-2 and TRBJ2-2; 9 bases are a match to TRBD2. The CDR3 is 16 residues long. The V gene's germline CDR1 is SGHAT and CDR2 FQNNGV. The V gene end was trimmed by 5 bases and the J gene end by 4 bases; junction bases not matched to a gene: 8. This CDR3 is CASSPVTSGFTGELFF. In DNA, the CDR3 is TGTGCCAGCAGCCCCGTGACTAGCGGCTTCACCGGGGAGCTGTTTTTT.

This chain's CDR3 is CASSVRVNTEAFF. The CDR3 DNA sequence: TGTGCCAGCAGTGTCAGGGTGAACACTGAAGCTTTCTTT. This chain joins TRBV6-1 and TRBJ1-1; TRBD1 might be the D (5 bases). The germline V gene encodes CDR1 MNHNS and CDR2 SASEGT. The CDR3 sequence is 13 residues long. Between the trimmed V and J ends, which lost 4 bases and 0 bases, there was a span of 6 bases.

V gene TRBV9 combines with J gene TRBJ1-2, with TRBD1 identical over 9 bases. Looked up from germline, CDR1 is SGDLS and CDR2 is YYNGEE. Unmatched junction bases numbered 2, after V lost 6 bases and J lost 5 bases. The CDR3 length is 12 residues. The CDR3 region is CASIGQGYGYTF. In nucleotides, the CDR3 is TGTGCCAGCATCGGACAGGGGTATGGCTACACCTTC.

The chain employs TRBV6-5 and TRBJ1-6, with a weak D call TRBD1 (5 bases). The CDR3 has 13 amino acids. V gave up 6 bases and J gave up 5 bases, with 8 bases separating them. Germline loops: CDR1 MNHEY, CDR2 SVGAGI. The CDR3 is CASRWGDNSPLHF. The DNA for the CDR3 is TGTGCCAGCAGGTGGGGGGATAATTCACCCCTCCACTTT.

This chain uses TRBV18 with TRBJ1-2; D gene ambiguous. The CDR3 is 13 amino acids. V lost 3 bases and J 6 bases, leaving 11 bases between the germline ends. In germline, CDR1 is KGHSH, CDR2 LQKENI. The CDR3 loop reads CASSPPTDDGYTF. CDR3 nucleotide sequence: TGTGCCAGCTCACCGCCCACAGACGATGGCTACACCTTC. The full variable domain, rest sourced from reference TRBV18 and TRBJ1-2, is NAGVMQNPRHLVRRRGQEARLRCSPMKGHSHVYWYRQLPEEGLKFMVYLQKENIIDESGMPKERFSAEFPKEGPSILRIQQVVRGDSAAYFCASSPPTDDGYTFGSGTRLTVV.

The rearrangement uses TRBV5-1 and TRBJ2-2, with D possibly matching TRBD2 (5 bases). The CDR3 totals 18 residues. The V gene's germline CDR1 is SGHRS and CDR2 YFSETQ. V dropped 4 bases and J dropped 0 bases, with 19 bases sitting between them. DNA for the CDR3: TGCGCCAGCAGCCGGGGAAAAAGTAGGGATGCGAACACCGGGGAGCTGTTTTTT. Protein sequence: CASSRGKSRDANTGELFF.

V is TRBV2 and J is TRBJ2-7; 9 nucleotides agree with TRBD1. The V segment lost 2 bases and the J segment 5 bases; nucleotides outside the gene matches: 1. This CDR3 has 13 residues. Germline assignment: CDR1 SNHLY and CDR2 FYNNEI. The DNA of the CDR3 is TGTGCCAGCAGTGAATGGGACAGGGACGAGCAGTACTTC. It encodes CASSEWDRDEQYF.

The gene calls are TRBV6-6 and TRBJ2-7; D gene uncertain. Germline CDR1 and CDR2: MNHNY and SVGAGI (reference sequence). The CDR3 spans 12 residues. V was shortened by 6 bases and J by 2 bases, with 8 bases between the two germline ends. The CDR3 is CASSPTTYEQYF. For the CDR3, the DNA is TGTGCCAGCAGCCCGACAACCTACGAGCAGTACTTC.

The J gene is TRBJ2-7, the V gene TRBV11-2; 10 bases match TRBD2. CDR3 length: 15 residues. The trim removed 4 bases at V and 5 bases at J, leaving 8 bases unmatched. Germline assignment: CDR1 SGHAT and CDR2 FQNNGV. CDR3 protein: CASSSSSGRANEQYF. CDR3 in DNA: TGTGCCAGCAGCTCGTCCAGCGGGAGGGCCAACGAGCAGTACTTC.

The rearrangement links TRBV6-6 to TRBJ1-1, with D possibly TRBD1 on 6 matching bases. CDR1 and CDR2 from the germline V gene are MNHNY and SVGAGI (reference sequence). The ends were cut back, 4 bases at V and 0 bases at J, with 15 bases in the middle. The CDR3 spans 16 residues. DNA for the CDR3: TGTGCCAGCAGTTTAATGGGGGCGCCCATGAACACTGAAGCTTTCTTT. This codes for CASSLMGAPMNTEAFF.

The V and J genes are TRBV7-8 and TRBJ1-5; D call uncertain. Trimming pared 5 bases from V and 1 base from J, leaving 9 bases between. There are 14 residues in the CDR3. The germline V gene encodes CDR1 SGHVS and CDR2 FQNEAQ. The CDR3 DNA sequence: TGTGCCAGCAGCCCCCAGAGGAGCAATCAGCCCCAGCATTTT. This translates into CASSPQRSNQPQHF.

The CDR3 nucleotides read TGTGCCAGCAGCTTAAGTCTTGCGGGCGGCGGAGATACGCAGTATTTT. Its translation is CASSLSLAGGGDTQYF. V gene TRBV11-2 combines with J gene TRBJ2-3; D is perhaps TRBD2 (5 bases). Germline lookup yields CDR1 SGHAT and CDR2 FQNNGV. Trimming cost V 2 bases and J 5 bases, with 17 bases left between them. The CDR3 is made up of 16 amino acids.

The V call is TRBV11-2, the J call TRBJ1-1; D gene uncertain. The ends were cut back, 3 bases at V and 1 base at J, with 3 bases in the middle. This CDR3 region has 12 residues. CDR1 SGHAT and CDR2 FQNNGV come from the germline V gene. CDR3 DNA sequence: TGTGCCAGCAGCTTCCAGAACACTGAAGCTTTCTTT. It yields the protein CASSFQNTEAFF.

The V call is TRBV6-5, the J call TRBJ2-3, with D maybe TRBD1 (5 bases). V shed 0 bases and J shed 0 bases, with 7 bases lying between them. The CDR3 is 15 residues long. The germline gives CDR1 MNHEY, CDR2 SVGAGI. Here the CDR3 DNA reads TGTGCCAGCAGTTACTCCAGGGCAAGCACAGATACGCAGTATTTT. Its translation: CASSYSRASTDTQYF.

This sequence joins TRBV10-3 and TRBJ2-1; the match to TRBD1 covers 9 bases. CDR1 and CDR2 (germline): ENHRY, SYGVKD. With 4 bases clipped from V and 6 bases from J, the junction kept 7 bases outside the gene matches. This CDR3 region has 15 residues. CDR3 residues: CAISGGTGIVNEQFF. In DNA, the CDR3 is TGTGCCATCAGTGGCGGGACAGGGATCGTCAATGAGCAGTTCTTC.

The chain couples TRBV2 to TRBJ2-3; D possibly corresponds to TRBD2 (6 bases). This CDR3 is built from 13 residues. The germline gives CDR1 SNHLY, CDR2 FYNNEI. Trimming pared 9 bases from V and 3 bases from J, leaving 13 bases between. CDR3 amino acids: CASRGGLTDTQYF. Written as DNA, the CDR3 is TGTGCCAGTAGGGGAGGACTTACAGATACGCAGTATTTT.

The rearrangement joins TRBV27 to TRBJ2-7, with TRBD2 matching over 10 bases. Unmatched junction bases numbered 12, after V lost 5 bases and J lost 2 bases. CDR1 and CDR2 from the germline V gene are MNHEY and SMNVEV (reference sequence). The CDR3 consists of 17 residues. The CDR3 loop is CASSTLPTSGPPYEQYF. The CDR3 coding sequence is TGTGCCAGCAGTACACTACCGACTAGCGGGCCTCCCTACGAGCAGTACTTC.

The count of this clone is one. The chain joins TRBV19 to TRBJ2-2; D unclear. From germline, CDR1 is LNHDA and CDR2 SQIVND (reference sequence). The CDR3 length is 12 residues. V was shortened by 4 bases and J by 7 bases, with 7 bases between the two germline ends. The CDR3 protein is CASSRQNGELFF. The DNA for the CDR3 is TGTGCCAGTAGTAGACAAAACGGGGAGCTGTTTTTT.

The chain employs TRBV4-1 and TRBJ2-7, with a tentative D call TRBD2 (5 bases). Germline CDR1 MGHRA, CDR2 YSYEKL. Trimming stripped 0 bases from V and 3 bases from J, with 18 bases between. The CDR3 sequence is 17 residues long. The CDR3 DNA reads TGCGCCAGCAGCCAAGATCATATAGGGAGAGTGTTCTACGAGCAGTACTTC. It is translated as CASSQDHIGRVFYEQYF.

The V gene is TRBV6-5, the J gene TRBJ2-7, with TRBD2 matching over 12 bases. V gave up 6 bases and J gave up 5 bases; unmatched junction bases: 8. The CDR3 runs 15 residues. CDR1 is MNHEY, CDR2 SVGAGI, per germline. The CDR3 reads CASSQRLAGDDEQYF. CDR3 DNA sequence: TGTGCCAGCAGCCAAAGACTAGCGGGGGACGACGAGCAGTACTTC.

This clone appeared a single time. The chain is built from TRBV7-2 and TRBJ2-7, with 9 bases aligning to TRBD2. Unmatched junction bases numbered 6, after V lost 4 bases and J lost 2 bases. The germline V gene has CDR1 SGHTA and CDR2 FQGNSA. The CDR3 has 15 residues. Here the CDR3 DNA reads TGTGCCAGCAGCTCCGGGACTAGCTTCGCCTACGAGCAGTACTTC. Its protein is CASSSGTSFAYEQYF.

The chain carries TRBV9 and TRBJ2-3, with D tentatively TRBD1 (6 bases). CDR3 length: 15 amino acids. Germline V lookup: CDR1 SGDLS, CDR2 YYNGEE. V was trimmed by 3 bases and J by 7 bases, leaving 18 bases between them. The CDR3 coding sequence is TGTGCCAGCAGCGACCCAGGGGACGCTGGGCATACGCAGTATTTT. This encodes CASSDPGDAGHTQYF.